This TCR beta chain appears in the sequencing data of a study of CD8+ T cells in alopecia areata. Notes on the study in general: Tissue-resident alphabeta T cells belonging to normal skin likewise get sequenced within scalp specimens.

Germline V gene lookup returns CDR1 SGHDT and CDR2 YYEEEE. V lost 4 bases to trimming and J lost 2 bases; unmatched junction nucleotides: 6. This CDR3 contains 14 residues. Investigators isolated RNA and reverse transcribed it into cDNA to act as the sequencing template. Sequenced by immunoSEQ multiplex PCR; TCRdb stores in-frame clones only, minus some. This table holds about 82,000 clones, roughly 50% found once. Lesional scalp punch biopsies and peripheral blood came from alopecia areata patients. A word on this clone: Its antigen is still unknown.

V is TRBV5-6 and J is TRBJ2-7; 7 bases map to TRBD1. This receptor was obtained from a human donor with alopecia areata. Sequenced: NKG2D-high CD8+ T cells sorted from blood. The CDR3 DNA follows: TGTGCCAGCAGCGTGACAGGGTCACCCTACGAGCAGTACTTC. Translation gives CASSVTGSPYEQYF.